This record looks at one TCR beta chain sequence and its context. Its antigen is not known. One end of the junction does not line up with germline, which may come from a read error. This sample also contains other DNA sequences that code for the same CDR3. Sequenced by immunoSEQ multiplex PCR; TCRdb stores in-frame clones only, minus some. Of about 77,000 clones listed, roughly 90% are singletons. These data come from a study of human versus mouse CDR3 diversity and MHC coevolution. Whole-study findings and limits: Most of the three human donors had the lowest clonal inequality.

The clonotype was recovered from a person aged 25-75 years in good health. The sample consisted of naive CD4+ T cells from blood. Indicated subset: CD45RO-negative CD62L-positive naive CD4 T cells.

DNA for the CDR3: TGCGCCAGCGGGGACTTCCTCGGCGACTTC. This codes for CASGDFLGDF. The chain carries TRBV6-1 and TRBJ2-7, with 7 positions matching TRBD2. The germline V gene encodes CDR1 MNHNS and CDR2 SASEGT. The CDR3 totals 10 residues.